A single T cell receptor (beta chain) is shown here with its context. This entry is derived from a study of blood T cell repertoires in COVID-19. Turning to the study itself: The samples span acute and convalescent COVID-19 from the United States, Italy and Spain. From T cells, B-cell-depleted T cells, or PBMCs came the material, which was cDNA or gDNA.

Under the authors' procedure: Scientists estimated how many nucleated cells there were by amplifying reference gene primers. Libraries were prepared by immunoSEQ multiplex PCR; TCRdb keeps only in-frame clonotypes and omits some of them. The D gene and trimming were derived from the DNA, and the V and J assignments and clone size from that table. Counted here are some 170,000 clones, roughly three quarters occurring once; the ten biggest clones make up just over 8.5%. This TCR derives from a woman in her forties or fifties with active or convalescent COVID-19. The sequencing sample was made of peripheral blood.

CDR3 sequence reads: CASSMGTVGSPLHF. CDR3 nucleotides: TGTGCCAGCAGCATGGGGACAGTGGGTTCACCCCTCCACTTT. The genes are TRBV14 and TRBJ1-6; TRBD1 agrees at 7 bases. After removal of 5 bases from V and 9 bases from J, the junction contained 7 bases not matched to a gene. The germline V gene encodes CDR1 SGHDN and CDR2 FVKESK. There are 14 residues in the CDR3.